The 11 T cell receptor beta chains given below trace back to one sample, sequenced in a study of identical twins listed by TCRdb under 2016. Libraries came from 5' RACE. Instrument on record: Illumina HiSeq 2000. TCRdb trimmed the raw reads at Q25, called clones with MiXCR and kept productive beta chains. CDR3 protein duplicates are merged, each entry listing the most common genes and DNA. In this sample the table shows 550,000 to 800,000 distinct CDR3 sequences, under 8.5% of which occur a single time. Of the sample, 1.5% to 2% is held by the ten largest clones. These data were likewise used in another study, on yellow fever vaccine responses in identical twins.

The sequencing input was PBMCs. Source of these receptors: a woman aged 18-29 years in good health.

On this clonotype: Just one base apart from a much larger clone, this may be a read error. The conserved final phenylalanine or tryptophan is absent from the CDR3, which likely points to a read error. This chain connects TRBV5-6 to TRBJ2-1; 10 bases map to TRBD2. The length of the CDR3 is 17 residues. The trim removed 0 bases at V and 4 bases at J, leaving 7 bases unmatched. Germline V gene data show CDR1 as SGHDT and CDR2 as YYEEEE. CDR3 nucleotides: TGTGCCAGCAGCTTGGAACTAGCGGGATACCAGTACAATGAGCAGTTCTTA. It codes for CASSLELAGYQYNEQFL.

The chain carries TRBV5-1 and TRBJ2-3, with no clear D. The V end lost 0 bases, the J end lost 2 bases, and 10 bases lay between the germline ends. CDR3 length equals 15 residues. Germline CDR1 SGHRS, CDR2 YFSETQ. CDR3: CASSLGILSTDTQYF. As DNA, the CDR3 is TGCGCCAGCAGCTTGGGCATCTTATCCACAGATACGCAGTATTTT.

The sample holds a few counts of this clonotype. This chain uses TRBV10-3 with TRBJ1-1; D not certain. The V gene lost 6 bases and the J gene lost 0 bases, with 14 bases spanning the gap. The CDR3 has 15 amino acids. The germline CDR1 and CDR2 sequences are ENHRY and SYGVKD. Written as DNA, the CDR3 is TGTGCCATCAGGCCCCTGGAGGCGGTGAACACTGAAGCTTTCTTT. This gives the protein CAIRPLEAVNTEAFF.

V gene TRBV7-3 combines with J gene TRBJ1-2; 8 nucleotides agree with TRBD1. Germline values: CDR1 SGHTA, CDR2 FQGTGA. The CDR3 is 16 residues long. V shed 0 bases and J 8 bases; nucleotides not matched to a gene: 11. The CDR3, as DNA: TGTGCCAGCAGCTTAACCCACGGACAGGGATCGATCGGCTACACCTTC. Its translation: CASSLTHGQGSIGYTF.

This rearrangement joins TRBV19 to TRBJ1-1; 7 nucleotides line up with TRBD1. CDR3 length: 14 residues. V lost 9 bases and J lost 0; bases outside the gene matches: 7. Per the germline V gene, CDR1 is LNHDA and CDR2 is SQIVND (reference sequence). CDR3 loop: CASGTAGMNTEAFF. DNA for the CDR3: TGTGCCAGCGGGACAGCGGGAATGAACACTGAAGCTTTCTTT.

This clonotype has just a few counts. The chain carries TRBV29-1 and TRBJ2-7; 16 bases line up with TRBD2. CDR1 and CDR2 from the germline V gene are SQVTM and ANQGSEA. This CDR3 contains 17 residues. V trimming: 4 bases; J trimming: 5 bases; junction bases outside the gene matches: 11. The CDR3 bases are TGCAGCGTTGGATCCCCCGGGACTAGCGGGAGGGCCCACGAGCAGTACTTC. It is translated as CSVGSPGTSGRAHEQYF.

A few counts support this clonotype. The gene calls are TRBV5-1 and TRBJ1-6, with D perhaps TRBD1 (5 bases). Trimming took off 3 bases at V and 4 bases at J, with 14 bases between the two ends. CDR1 is SGHRS, CDR2 YFSETQ, per germline. This CDR3 contains 16 residues. As DNA, the CDR3 is TGCGCCAGCAGCTGGCTCGCGGGGACTTATAATTCACCCCTCCACTTT. Amino acid sequence: CASSWLAGTYNSPLHF.

The sample holds a few counts of this clonotype. This chain uses TRBV5-1 with TRBJ2-3; D perhaps matches TRBD2 (6 bases). The CDR3 consists of 15 residues. V lost 4 bases to trimming and J lost 1 base, with 13 bases between them. CDR1 and CDR2 (germline): SGHRS, YFSETQ. This CDR3 reads CASSPGASGTDTQYF. The CDR3 DNA sequence: TGCGCCAGCAGCCCGGGAGCCAGCGGCACAGATACGCAGTATTTT.

This clonotype was found a few times. J is TRBJ2-3 and V is TRBV20-1; D is unresolved. Trimming shortened V by 1 base and J by 6 bases, and 8 bases separated the two germline ends. Per the germline V gene, CDR1 is DFQATT and CDR2 is SNEGSKA (reference sequence). The CDR3 contains 12 residues. CDR3 DNA sequence: TGCAGTGCTAGAGCGCTCAGCGATACGCAGTATTTT. Encoded protein: CSARALSDTQYF.

This chain connects TRBV13 to TRBJ2-5, with TRBD2 matching 9 bases. Losses at the gene ends were 8 bases for V and 5 bases for J; bases not matched to a gene: 18. Germline values: CDR1 PRHDT, CDR2 FYEKMQ (reference sequence). The CDR3 totals 17 residues. The CDR3 DNA reads as TGTGCCAGCTGTCTAGGACTTGGCGGGGGGGCGATGGAGACCCAGTACTTC. Its protein is CASCLGLGGGAMETQYF. The full variable domain, with the rest looked up from reference TRBV13 and TRBJ2-5, is AAGVIQSPRHLIKEKRETATLKCYPIPRHDTVYWYQQGPGQDPQFLISFYEKMQSDKGSIPDRFSAQQFSDYHSELNMSSLELGDSALYFCASCLGLGGGAMETQYFGPGTRLLVL.

This clonotype appeared a few times. The V gene is TRBV11-2, the J gene TRBJ2-1; the D gene is possibly TRBD2 (6 bases). CDR3 length equals 15 residues. V lost 3 bases and J lost 3, with 12 bases in between. Germline V gene data show CDR1 as SGHAT and CDR2 as FQNNGV. The CDR3 protein is CASSFRAGLYNEQFF. Here the CDR3 DNA reads TGTGCCAGCAGCTTTCGAGCGGGCCTCTACAATGAGCAGTTCTTC.